The 10 T cell receptor beta chains presented below share a single source sample, sequenced in a study of cytomegalovirus exposure and HLA in healthy donors. PCR used 60 Vbeta primers and 13 Jbeta primers. Some clones are missing from TCRdb's copy, which holds only in-frame ones; the method was immunoSEQ multiplex PCR. The data show about 120,000 clones, under 90% seen once. Material: PBMCs. The receptors here all came from a female donor in good health and CMV-seropositive.

The J gene is TRBJ1-1, the V gene TRBV5-5; possible D gene TRBD1, 6 bases. The germline V and J ends were trimmed by 4 bases and 4 bases, with 14 bases remaining between them. Germline V gene lookup returns CDR1 SGHKS and CDR2 YYEKEE (reference sequence). The CDR3 covers 14 residues. CDR3 amino acids: CASSPGAQRTEAFF. In DNA form, the CDR3 reads TGTGCCAGCAGCCCAGGGGCCCAACGCACTGAAGCTTTCTTT.

The V and J genes are TRBV13 and TRBJ2-3; TRBD1 is a possible D gene (5 bases). Trimming took off 6 bases at V and 13 bases at J, with 23 bases between the two ends. This CDR3 has 14 residues. Germline CDR1 PRHDT, CDR2 FYEKMQ (reference sequence). The CDR3 coding sequence is TGTGCCAGCAGGCCCCCCGACAGTCGTGGAATGAAGTATTTT. Translating gives CASRPPDSRGMKYF.

This chain links TRBV11-1 with TRBJ1-1, with 11 bases matching TRBD1. The junction had 12 bases not matched to a gene; V was cut back by 5 bases and J by 13 bases. The germline gives CDR1 SGHAT, CDR2 FQDESV (reference sequence). CDR3 length equals 14 residues. CDR3 sequence reads: CASSPQPGQGGDFF. The CDR3 DNA follows: TGTGCCAGCAGCCCCCAGCCGGGACAGGGGGGTGATTTCTTT. The full variable domain, in which reference TRBV11-1 and TRBJ1-1 provide the parts outside the CDR3, is EAEVAQSPRYKITEKSQAVAFWCDPISGHATLYWYRQILGQGPELLVQFQDESVVDDSQLPKDRFSAERLKGVDSTLKIQPAELGDSAMYLCASSPQPGQGGDFFGQGTRLTVV.

This clone was counted a single time. V is TRBV29-1 and J is TRBJ1-1; no clear D. Germline lookup yields CDR1 SQVTM and CDR2 ANQGSEA. With 1 base removed from V and 8 bases from J, the gap between germline ends came to 11 bases. The CDR3 contains 12 residues. The CDR3 spells CSVEGPGSEAFF. The CDR3 DNA is TGCAGCGTTGAAGGCCCGGGATCAGAAGCTTTCTTT.

This clone turned up a few times. The J gene is TRBJ1-5, the V gene TRBV7-9; 7 positions match TRBD1. The V and J ends lost 6 bases and 5 bases, in that order; junction bases with no gene match: 7. This CDR3 is built from 14 residues. From germline, CDR1 is SEHNR and CDR2 FQNEAQ (reference sequence). The CDR3 DNA reads TGTGCCAGCAGTTCGGCCCAGGGGGATCAGCCCCAGCATTTT. Its translation: CASSSAQGDQPQHF. The whole variable domain, remainder taken from reference TRBV7-9 and TRBJ1-5, is DTGVSQNPRHKITKRGQNVTFRCDPISEHNRLYWYRQTLGQGPEFLTYFQNEAQLEKSRLLSDRFSAERPKGSFSTLEIQRTEQGDSAMYLCASSSAQGDQPQHFGDGTRLSIL.

The rearrangement uses TRBV7-8 and TRBJ2-2; 11 bases fit TRBD2. Germline V lookup: CDR1 SGHVS, CDR2 FQNEAQ. After removal of 2 bases from V and 7 bases from J, the junction contained 9 bases not matched to a gene. The CDR3 consists of 17 residues. The CDR3 sequence is CASSLSLAGGIIGELFF. DNA of the CDR3: TGTGCCAGCAGCTTAAGTCTAGCGGGGGGAATAATCGGGGAGCTGTTTTTT. Based on the CDR3 plus reference TRBV7-8 and TRBJ2-2, the full variable domain is GAGVSQSPRYKVAKRGQDVALRCDPISGHVSLFWYQQALGQGPEFLTYFQNEAQLDKSGLPSDRFFAERPEGSVSTLKIQRTQQEDSAVYLCASSLSLAGGIIGELFFGEGSRLTVL.

V and J are TRBV6-5 and TRBJ1-4, with D unresolved. Germline values: CDR1 MNHEY, CDR2 SVGAGI. This CDR3 contains 15 residues. V shed 1 base and J shed 8 bases, with 14 bases lying between them. Written as DNA, the CDR3 is TGTGCCAGCAGTTACTATACGGGGAACACCGAAAAACTGTTTTTT. Translating gives CASSYYTGNTEKLFF.

This clone was counted a few times. A junction boundary mismatches the germline segment, possibly from a read error. This chain links TRBV4-1 with TRBJ1-4, with TRBD1 identical over 7 bases. The CDR3 contains 16 residues. The V gene's germline CDR1 is MGHRA and CDR2 YSYEKL. The CDR3 nucleotides are TGCACCAGCAGCGAAGACAGGGCTCCCGCTAATGAAAAACTGTTTTTT. This sequence encodes CTSSEDRAPANEKLFF.

The V and J genes are TRBV6-5 and TRBJ1-2; tentatively, D is TRBD1 (5 bases). CDR3 size: 13 residues. The germline gives CDR1 MNHEY, CDR2 SVGAGI. Trimming shortened V by 6 bases and J by 7 bases, and 15 bases separated the two germline ends. The DNA for the CDR3 is TGTGCCAGCAGGATGTGGGGGGAGGGTGGCTACACCTTC. Translating it yields CASRMWGEGGYTF.

The chain combines TRBV27 with TRBJ1-1, with TRBD1 matching 9 bases. Trimming at V came to 7 bases and at J to 11 bases, leaving 17 bases not matched to a gene. The CDR3 length is 15 residues. Germline V gene lookup returns CDR1 MNHEY and CDR2 SMNVEV (reference sequence). CDR3 loop: CASNPWGQGASGAFF. The CDR3, as DNA: TGTGCCAGCAACCCATGGGGACAGGGTGCCTCCGGGGCTTTCTTT.